Given below is one T cell receptor (beta chain) in context. This entry is derived from a study of blood T cells in healthy people across ages. V was pared by 6 bases and J by 6 bases, with 17 bases between. There are 14 residues in the CDR3. The germline V gene has CDR1 MRHNA and CDR2 SNTAGT. PCR was performed a second time for roughly 7 to 11 cycles using a sample-barcoded 5' primer and a J-beta primer mix. Each CDR3 protein is one row after TCRdb ran MiXCR on the 5' RACE reads. The sample has hundreds of thousands of distinct CDR3 sequences; under 50% are singletons. The sequenced sample consisted of blood. The J gene is TRBJ2-5, the V gene TRBV6-4, with a possible D match to TRBD1 (6 bases). The clonotype comes from a man aged 25-45 years in good health. The CDR3, as DNA: TGTGCCAGCAGCCAGGACAGAGGAGGACAGACCCAGTACTTC. It is translated as CASSQDRGGQTQYF.